The next 19 T cell receptor beta chains were all read from a single sample in a study of post-analysis software for immune sequencing data. Study-level results: Roughly 5 TRBV segments, including TRBV5-6, TRBV5-1 and TRBV20-1, were more frequent in patients than controls.

Antigens for these TCRs are unknown. TCR beta cDNA libraries included unique molecular identifiers. MiXCR was run by TCRdb on the PCR reads, yielding one entry per CDR3 protein. The sample records 820,000 or so distinct CDR3 sequences, approximately 57% being singletons. Sequenced: blood. The receptors shown here come from a girl aged 5-17 years with multiple sclerosis.

The chain is built from TRBV9 and TRBJ2-7, with 7 bases aligning to TRBD1. The germline V gene encodes CDR1 SGDLS and CDR2 YYNGEE. Trimming took 4 bases from V and 6 from J; bases not matched to a gene: 1. CDR3 length: 11 residues. CDR3 sequence reads: CASSRDSEQYF. CDR3 sequence (DNA): TGTGCCAGCAGCCGGGACAGCGAGCAGTACTTC.

V gene TRBV2 combines with J gene TRBJ1-5, with D possibly being TRBD1 (6 bases). Trimming left V 7 bases short and J 0 bases short, with 10 bases between. The CDR3 length is 14 residues. Germline values: CDR1 SNHLY, CDR2 FYNNEI. The CDR3 loop reads CASNQGSSNQPQHF. The DNA of the CDR3 is TGTGCCAGCAACCAGGGGAGTAGCAATCAGCCCCAGCATTTT.

This clonotype was observed a handful of times. V and J are TRBV6-5 and TRBJ2-5; unclear D gene. The CDR3 runs 14 residues. V was pared by 7 bases and J by 3 bases, with 15 bases between. The V gene's germline CDR1 is MNHEY and CDR2 SVGAGI. CDR3 in DNA: TGTGCCAGCAACCGAAATAGAAACAAAGAGACCCAGTACTTC. This gives the protein CASNRNRNKETQYF.

The chain is built from TRBV6-6 and TRBJ2-4; perhaps D is TRBD1 or TRBD2 (5 bases each). CDR1 and CDR2 from the germline V gene are MNHNY and SVGAGI (reference sequence). Trimming pared 8 bases from V and 1 base from J, leaving 15 bases between. The length of the CDR3 is 15 residues. The CDR3 protein is CASVSRDLAKNIQYF. Here the CDR3 DNA reads TGTGCCAGCGTATCGAGGGACCTTGCCAAAAACATTCAGTACTTC.

On this clonotype: Compared with germline, one end of the junction differs, possibly owing to a read error. J is TRBJ2-1 and V is TRBV7-9, with a weak D call TRBD2 (5 bases). The germline V gene encodes CDR1 SEHNR and CDR2 FQNEAQ (reference sequence). CDR3 length: 15 amino acids. This chain's CDR3 is CTSSFWELSYNEQVF. DNA of the CDR3: TGTACCAGCAGCTTTTGGGAGCTCTCCTACAATGAGCAGGTCTTC.

This clonotype was seen a few times. V and J are TRBV27 and TRBJ2-1; D gene uncertain. The ends were cut back, 2 bases at V and 9 bases at J, with 14 bases in the middle. Germline loops: CDR1 MNHEY, CDR2 SMNVEV (reference sequence). This CDR3 comprises 14 residues. The CDR3 region is CASSLKPRGGEQFF. The CDR3 DNA reads as TGTGCCAGCAGTTTAAAGCCCCGTGGTGGTGAGCAGTTCTTC.

The gene calls are TRBV7-2 and TRBJ2-4; 10 positions match TRBD2. The J call is doubtful: the DNA matches TRBJ2-7 better. CDR1 is SGHTA, CDR2 FQGNSA, per germline. CDR3 length: 14 residues. This chain's CDR3 is CASSAGLARYEQYF. CDR3 coding DNA: TGTGCCAGCAGCGCGGGACTAGCGAGGTACGAGCAGTACTTC.

The rearrangement uses TRBV7-9 and TRBJ2-5; 8 bases are a match to TRBD2. The CDR3 loop spans 17 amino acids. Trimming at V came to 5 bases and at J to 5 bases, leaving 16 bases not matched to a gene. The germline gives CDR1 SEHNR, CDR2 FQNEAQ (reference sequence). The CDR3 DNA follows: TGTGCCAGCAGCCCCCGCGGGGTAGCGGGACTCGGTGAGACCCAGTACTTC. The encoded protein is CASSPRGVAGLGETQYF.

This clonotype appeared a few times. The V call is TRBV7-2, the J call TRBJ2-4; 8 positions agree with TRBD2. This CDR3 has 16 residues. Germline trimming cut 1 base from V and 3 bases from J; bases unmatched to any gene: 5. Germline assignment: CDR1 SGHTA and CDR2 FQGNSA. The CDR3 DNA sequence: TGTGCCAGCAGCTTAGTAGCGGGACTGTACAAAAACATTCAGTACTTC. Translation gives CASSLVAGLYKNIQYF.

The gene calls are TRBV6-6 and TRBJ2-7, with 13 bases aligning to TRBD2. The ends lost 2 bases at V and 4 bases at J; junction bases unmatched: 5. The V gene's germline CDR1 is MNHNY and CDR2 SVGAGI (reference sequence). The CDR3 is made up of 16 amino acids. The CDR3 nucleotides are TGTGCCAGCAGTTACCAAGGACTAGCGGGGGATTACGAGCAGTACTTC. Protein product: CASSYQGLAGDYEQYF.

Concerning this clonotype: The junction does not match germline at one end; this may be a read error. The J gene is TRBJ2-7, the V gene TRBV5-1; no clear D gene. Germline CDR1 reads SGHRS; CDR2 reads YFSETQ. CDR3 length equals 12 residues. The CDR3 sequence: CASSETSYEQYF. DNA for the CDR3: TGTGCCAGCAGTGAGACCTCCTACGAGCAGTACTTC.

V usage is TRBV10-3 and J usage is TRBJ2-7; TRBD2 aligns across 11 bases. Germline trimming cut 9 bases from V and 6 bases from J; bases unmatched to any gene: 4. This CDR3 region has 12 residues. The germline V gene encodes CDR1 ENHRY and CDR2 SYGVKD. The DNA of the CDR3 is TGTGCCATTACTAGCGGGGGTCTCGAGCAGTACTTC. This codes for CAITSGGLEQYF.

In this sample, this clonotype turned up a few times. The V call is TRBV7-9, the J call TRBJ2-4; 11 bases align to TRBD2. The DNA matches TRBJ2-7 better at its end, which makes the J call doubtful. The germline V gene encodes CDR1 SEHNR and CDR2 FQNEAQ (reference sequence). CDR3 length equals 14 residues. CDR3 bases: TGTGCCAGCAGCGTGACTAGCGGGACCTACGAGCAGTACTTC. Translating it yields CASSVTSGTYEQYF.

The genes are TRBV7-2 and TRBJ2-2; perhaps TRBD2 as D (5 bases). V lost 0 bases to trimming and J lost 5 bases, with 16 bases between them. The CDR3 loop spans 17 amino acids. Germline V CDR1 and CDR2: SGHTA, FQGNSA. The CDR3 protein is CASSLARDSSGTGELFF. Here the CDR3 DNA reads TGTGCCAGCAGCTTAGCCAGAGACTCCTCGGGGACCGGGGAGCTGTTTTTT.

The V call is TRBV12-3 or TRBV12-4, the J call TRBJ2-7; 12 nucleotides align to TRBD2. The CDR3 extends over 18 amino acids. J lost 5 bases, V lost 2 bases, and 13 bases had no gene match. CDR3 in amino acids: CASSLRLAGGSGNHEQYF. The CDR3 coding sequence is TGTGCCAGCAGTTTAAGGCTAGCGGGAGGGTCGGGAAACCACGAGCAGTACTTC.

This clonotype was seen just once. V and J are TRBV3-1 and TRBJ1-2; D gene ambiguous. Germline V gives CDR1 LGHDT, CDR2 YNNKEL (reference sequence). V dropped 5 bases and J dropped 4 bases, with 11 bases sitting between them. CDR3 length equals 13 residues. CDR3 nucleotide sequence: TGTGCCAGCAGCAAGGACGAGTCCTATGGCTACACCTTC. Amino acid sequence: CASSKDESYGYTF. Together with reference TRBV3-1 and TRBJ1-2, the CDR3 gives the full variable domain: DTAVSQTPKYLVTQMGNDKSIKCEQNLGHDTMYWYKQDSKKFLKIMFSYNNKELIINETVPNRFSPKSPDKAHLNLHINSLELGDSAVYFCASSKDESYGYTFGSGTRLTVV.

The chain joins TRBV6-6 to TRBJ1-4; 10 bases are a match to TRBD1. The CDR3 runs 16 residues. Losses at the gene ends were 7 bases for V and 7 bases for J; bases not matched to a gene: 12. CDR1 is MNHNY and CDR2 is SVGAGI in the germline V gene (reference sequence). CDR3 bases: TGTGCCAGCACCATCAAAGAGGGACAGGGGTCTGAAAAACTGTTTTTT. Translation gives CASTIKEGQGSEKLFF.

The rearrangement uses TRBV29-1 and TRBJ2-1; 8 positions agree with TRBD1. The germline CDR1 and CDR2 sequences are SQVTM and ANQGSEA. Germline trimming cut 3 bases from V and 6 bases from J; bases unmatched to any gene: 4. The CDR3 loop spans 13 amino acids. Written as DNA, the CDR3 is TGCAGCGTTGAGACAGGGGTAGGCAATGAGCAGTTCTTC. This translates into CSVETGVGNEQFF.

This clonotype was seen only a few times. The rearrangement joins TRBV29-1 to TRBJ2-1, with 8 bases lining up with TRBD2. This CDR3 is built from 16 residues. V was pared by 6 bases and J by 4 bases, with 14 bases of the junction left unmatched. The V gene's germline CDR1 is SQVTM and CDR2 ANQGSEA. Here the CDR3 reads CSVTGGAGGLYNEQFF. The CDR3, as DNA: TGCAGCGTGACCGGAGGGGCGGGGGGCTTGTACAATGAGCAGTTCTTC.